What follows describes a single T cell receptor (beta chain). This table comes from immunoSEQ multiplex PCR, and its TCRdb copy is limited to in-frame clones, with some not included. The sample lists 40,000 to 45,000 clones, 80% to 90% occurring once. This specimen comes from a study of T cell changes during pregnancy in multiple sclerosis. Germline V CDR1 and CDR2: ENHRY, SYGVKD. V was clipped by 10 bases and J by 3 bases; unmatched bases: 3. This CDR3 comprises 13 residues. This clonotype originated in a female donor with multiple sclerosis, enrolled in a pregnancy study. The input for sequencing was CD4+ T cells from peripheral blood mononuclear cells, taken in the first trimester of pregnancy. The chain couples TRBV10-3 to TRBJ2-1; 10 bases map to TRBD1. The CDR3 sequence: CATWDRGYNEQFF. The CDR3 region has the DNA TGTGCCACCTGGGACAGGGGCTACAATGAGCAGTTCTTC.